This T cell receptor (beta chain) was profiled in a study of Graves' ophthalmopathy and Graves' hyperthyroidism. Amplification from RNA transcripts yielded the TCR beta CDR3 regions. The library came from an HTBI-primed first-round RT-PCR and a second-round multiplex PCR. TCRdb reprocessed the multiplex PCR reads with MiXCR, giving one entry per CDR3 protein. The sample records some 1.1 million distinct CDR3 sequences, roughly 35% being singletons. Ages of hyperthyroidism patients ran from 18 to 65, and their diagnoses were new, under 2 months' duration. This clonotype turned up a few times. V lost 5 bases and J lost 3, with 20 bases in between. CDR1 SGHRS and CDR2 YFSETQ come from the germline V gene. The CDR3 covers 17 residues.

The specimen was peripheral blood or thyroid tissue (not recorded which). The rearrangement uses TRBV5-1 and TRBJ2-2; D remains ambiguous. The receptor was derived from an adult man with Graves' hyperthyroidism. CDR3 coding DNA: TGCGCCAGCAGGCCAGTTTCGGGCAGCCACTACACCGGGGAGCTGTTTTTT. Translated, it gives CASRPVSGSHYTGELFF.